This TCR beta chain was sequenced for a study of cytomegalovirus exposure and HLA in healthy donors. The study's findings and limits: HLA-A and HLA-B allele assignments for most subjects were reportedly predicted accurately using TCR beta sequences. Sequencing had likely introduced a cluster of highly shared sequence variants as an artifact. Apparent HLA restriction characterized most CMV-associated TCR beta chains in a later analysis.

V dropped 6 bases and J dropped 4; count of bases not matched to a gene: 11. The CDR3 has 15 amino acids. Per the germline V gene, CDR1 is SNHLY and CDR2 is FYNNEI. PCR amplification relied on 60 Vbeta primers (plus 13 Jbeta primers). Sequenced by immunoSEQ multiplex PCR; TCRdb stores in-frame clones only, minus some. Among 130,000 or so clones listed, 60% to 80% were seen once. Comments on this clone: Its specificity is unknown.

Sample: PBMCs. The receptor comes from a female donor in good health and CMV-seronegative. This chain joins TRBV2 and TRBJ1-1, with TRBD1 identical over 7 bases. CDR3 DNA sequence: TGTGCCAGCAGGACGACAGGGACGGGTGTCACTGAAGCTTTCTTT. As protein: CASRTTGTGVTEAFF.